Listed below are T cell receptor beta chains from one sample, sequenced in a study of blood T cell repertoires in COVID-19. The data were produced by immunoSEQ multiplex PCR, yet TCRdb's version contains in-frame clones alone and is incomplete. Seen here are 320,000 or so clones, roughly nine tenths observed once, and the top ten hold roughly 5%. Sample: PBMCs or T cells enriched from blood (not recorded which). Source of these receptors: a man aged 60 to 75 who had recovered from COVID-19. Each CDR3 is given without its conserved first and last residue.

TRBV18	TRBJ1-5	ASSPTGSSQPQH
TRBV28	TRBJ2-7	ASRSGQGTYEQY
TRBV28	TRBJ1-3	ASGLGATGNTIY
TRBV12-3/TRBV12-4	TRBJ1-1	ASSWGGTEAF
TRBV5-1	TRBJ2-7	ASSLAQSSGSHYEQY
TRBV30	TRBJ2-7	AWSKFGSPEGQY
TRBV5-4	TRBJ2-5	ASSKPESGLGGTQY
TRBV19	TRBJ2-6	ASSIRGSGANVLT
TRBV7-2	TRBJ2-2	ASSRTSGNTGELF
TRBV7-3	TRBJ2-2	ASSLGSLAGGSAGELF
TRBV5-1	TRBJ2-7	ASSVSLLAGEYEQY
TRBV24-1	TRBJ1-4	ATSDPGQHNEKLF
TRBV7-3	TRBJ2-3	ASRPYPGTSGREEKDTQY
TRBV20-1	TRBJ2-7	SASSWGQGITGGSTGASEQY
TRBV3-1/TRBV3-2	TRBJ2-5	ASSQGVRDYQETQY
TRBV5-1	TRBJ2-2	ASSFSLQGLNTGELF
TRBV6-5	TRBJ2-7	ASSPTSGRGYEQY
TRBV28	TRBJ1-3	ASSSTGEGSGNTIY
TRBV19	TRBJ2-3	ASSPLRDKSTDTQY
TRBV6-2/TRBV6-3	TRBJ1-5	ASSLSGGTYSNQPQH
TRBV18	TRBJ2-2	ASSATSGRSDTGELF
TRBV5-1	TRBJ2-3	ASSQTGQGADTQY